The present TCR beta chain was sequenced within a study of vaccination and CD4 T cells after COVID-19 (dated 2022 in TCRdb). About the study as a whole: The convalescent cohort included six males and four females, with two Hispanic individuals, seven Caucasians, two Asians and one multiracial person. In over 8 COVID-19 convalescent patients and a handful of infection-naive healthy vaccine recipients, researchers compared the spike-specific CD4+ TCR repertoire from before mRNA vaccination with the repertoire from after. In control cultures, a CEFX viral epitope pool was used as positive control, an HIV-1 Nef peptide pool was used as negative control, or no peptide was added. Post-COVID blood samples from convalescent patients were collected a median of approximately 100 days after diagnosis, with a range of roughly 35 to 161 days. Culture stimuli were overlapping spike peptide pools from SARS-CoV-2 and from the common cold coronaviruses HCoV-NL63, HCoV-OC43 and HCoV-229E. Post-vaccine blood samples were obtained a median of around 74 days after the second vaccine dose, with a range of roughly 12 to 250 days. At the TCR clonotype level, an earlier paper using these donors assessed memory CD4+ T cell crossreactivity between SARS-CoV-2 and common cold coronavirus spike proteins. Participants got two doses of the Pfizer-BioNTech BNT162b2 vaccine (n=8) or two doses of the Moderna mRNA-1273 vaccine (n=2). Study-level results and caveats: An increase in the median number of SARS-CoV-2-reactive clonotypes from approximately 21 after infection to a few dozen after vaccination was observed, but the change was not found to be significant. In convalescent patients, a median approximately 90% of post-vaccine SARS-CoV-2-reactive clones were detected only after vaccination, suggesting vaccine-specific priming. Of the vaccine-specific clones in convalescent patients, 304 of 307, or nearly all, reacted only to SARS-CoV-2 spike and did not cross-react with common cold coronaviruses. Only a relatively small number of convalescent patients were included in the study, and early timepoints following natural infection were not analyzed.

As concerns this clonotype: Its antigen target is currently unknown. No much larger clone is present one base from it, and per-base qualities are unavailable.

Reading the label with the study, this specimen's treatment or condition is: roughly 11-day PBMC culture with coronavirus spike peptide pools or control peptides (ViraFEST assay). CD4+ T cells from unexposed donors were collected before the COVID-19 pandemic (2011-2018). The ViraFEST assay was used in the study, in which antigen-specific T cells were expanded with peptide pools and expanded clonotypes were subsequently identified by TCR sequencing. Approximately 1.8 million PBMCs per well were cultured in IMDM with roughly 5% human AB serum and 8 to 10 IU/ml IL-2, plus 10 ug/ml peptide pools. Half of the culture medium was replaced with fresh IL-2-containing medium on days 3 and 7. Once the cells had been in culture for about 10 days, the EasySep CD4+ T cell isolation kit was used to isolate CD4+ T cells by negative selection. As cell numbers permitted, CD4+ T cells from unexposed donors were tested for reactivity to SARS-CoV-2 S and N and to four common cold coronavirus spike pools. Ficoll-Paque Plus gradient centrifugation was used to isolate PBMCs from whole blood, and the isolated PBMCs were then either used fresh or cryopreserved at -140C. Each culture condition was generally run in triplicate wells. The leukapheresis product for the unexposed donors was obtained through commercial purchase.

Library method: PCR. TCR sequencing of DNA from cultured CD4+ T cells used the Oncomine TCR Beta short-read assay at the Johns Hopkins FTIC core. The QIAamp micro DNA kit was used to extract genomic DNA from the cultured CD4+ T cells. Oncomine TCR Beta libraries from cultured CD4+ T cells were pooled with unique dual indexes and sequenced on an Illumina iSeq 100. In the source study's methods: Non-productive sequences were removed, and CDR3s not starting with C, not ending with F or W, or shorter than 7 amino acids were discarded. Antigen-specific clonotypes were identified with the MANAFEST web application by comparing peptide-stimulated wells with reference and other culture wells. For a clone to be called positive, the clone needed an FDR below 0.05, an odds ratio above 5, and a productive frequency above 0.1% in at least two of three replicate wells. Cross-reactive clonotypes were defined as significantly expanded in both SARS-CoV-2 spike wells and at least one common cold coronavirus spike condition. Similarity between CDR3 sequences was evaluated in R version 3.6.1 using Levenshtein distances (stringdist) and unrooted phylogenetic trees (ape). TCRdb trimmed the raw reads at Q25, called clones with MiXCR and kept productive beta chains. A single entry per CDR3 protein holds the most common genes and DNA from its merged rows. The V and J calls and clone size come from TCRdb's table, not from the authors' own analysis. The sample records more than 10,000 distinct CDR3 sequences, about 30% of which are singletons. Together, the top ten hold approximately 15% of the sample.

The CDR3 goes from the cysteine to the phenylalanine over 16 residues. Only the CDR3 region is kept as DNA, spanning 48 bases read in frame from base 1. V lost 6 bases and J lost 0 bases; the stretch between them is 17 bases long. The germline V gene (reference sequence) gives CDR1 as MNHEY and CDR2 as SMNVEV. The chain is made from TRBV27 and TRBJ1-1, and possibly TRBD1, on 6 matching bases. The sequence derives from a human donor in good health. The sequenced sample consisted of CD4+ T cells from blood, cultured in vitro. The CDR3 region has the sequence CASSTRGRGMNTEAFF. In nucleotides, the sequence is TGTGCCAGCAGCACTCGGGGCAGGGGCATGAACACTGAAGCTTTCTTT.